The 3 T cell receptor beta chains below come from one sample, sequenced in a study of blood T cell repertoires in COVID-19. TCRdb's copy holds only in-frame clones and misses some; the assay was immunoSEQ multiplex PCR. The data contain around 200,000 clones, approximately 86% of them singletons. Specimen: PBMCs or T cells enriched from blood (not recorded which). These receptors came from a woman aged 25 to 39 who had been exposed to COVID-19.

CDR3 DNA sequence: TGTGCCAGCAGCTTGGAGGCAGGGAACTATGGCTACACCTTC. As protein: CASSLEAGNYGYTF. The chain employs TRBV5-4 and TRBJ1-2; maybe TRBD1 (5 bases). V lost 0 bases and J 2 bases, leaving 8 bases between the germline ends. The CDR3 extends over 14 amino acids. Germline values: CDR1 SGHNT, CDR2 YYREEE (reference sequence).

This CDR3 reads CASSAGTGTYEQYF. The CDR3 DNA follows: TGTGCCAGTAGTGCCGGGACAGGGACCTACGAGCAGTACTTC. The chain couples TRBV19 to TRBJ2-7, with 9 bases that match TRBD1. V trimming: 5 bases; J trimming: 2 bases; junction bases outside the gene matches: 4. The germline CDR1 and CDR2 sequences are LNHDA and SQIVND (reference sequence). The CDR3 consists of 14 residues.

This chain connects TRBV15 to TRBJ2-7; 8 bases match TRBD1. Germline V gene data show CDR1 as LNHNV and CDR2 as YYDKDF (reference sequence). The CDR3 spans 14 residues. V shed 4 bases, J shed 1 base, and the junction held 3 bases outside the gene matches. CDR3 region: CATSMTGASYEQYF. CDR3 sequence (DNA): TGTGCCACCAGCATGACAGGGGCTTCCTACGAGCAGTACTTC.